The sequence of this T cell receptor (beta chain) was determined in a study of blood T cell repertoires in COVID-19. At the level of the study: From T cells, B-cell-depleted T cells, or PBMCs came the material, which was cDNA or gDNA.

Recruitment covered about two dozen US areas and drew participants whose ages spanned roughly 18 to 100 years. Within 2 weeks before study entry, exposed participants met a COVID-19 case. Original handling: Researchers report that nucleated cell counts were estimated from reference gene primer amplification. Data came from immunoSEQ multiplex PCR; TCRdb stores just in-frame clones and leaves some out. The DNA was the basis for D and trimming; V, J and clone size are from that table. The sample lists about 240,000 clones, 83% occurring once. The CDR3 consists of 15 residues. V was clipped by 3 bases and J by 0 bases, with 11 bases between them. Germline assignment: CDR1 LGHDT and CDR2 YNNKEL (reference sequence).

Sequencing input: PBMCs or T cells enriched from blood (not recorded which). The chain has TRBV3-1 (or the pseudogene TRBV3-2) and TRBJ1-1; a weak D match, TRBD1 (5 bases). The source of this sequence is a middle-aged woman who had been exposed to COVID-19. The CDR3 reads CASSQRGLLNTEAFF. CDR3 DNA sequence: TGTGCCAGCAGCCAGAGGGGACTGCTGAACACTGAAGCTTTCTTT.